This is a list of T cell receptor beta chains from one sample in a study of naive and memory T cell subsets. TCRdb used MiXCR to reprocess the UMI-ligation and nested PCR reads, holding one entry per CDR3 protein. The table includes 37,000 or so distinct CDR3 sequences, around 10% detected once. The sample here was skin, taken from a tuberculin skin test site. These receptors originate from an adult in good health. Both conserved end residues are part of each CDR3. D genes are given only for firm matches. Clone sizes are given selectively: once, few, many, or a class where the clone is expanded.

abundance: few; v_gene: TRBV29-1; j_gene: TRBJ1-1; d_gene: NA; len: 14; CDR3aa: CSVEMAGVNTEAFF; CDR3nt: TGCAGCGTTGAAATGGCGGGGGTGAACACTGAAGCTTTCTTT
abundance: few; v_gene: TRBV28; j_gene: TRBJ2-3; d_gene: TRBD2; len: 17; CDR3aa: CASWGVAGDSATDTQYF; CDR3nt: TGTGCCAGCTGGGGGGTAGCGGGAGACTCGGCCACAGATACGCAGTATTTT
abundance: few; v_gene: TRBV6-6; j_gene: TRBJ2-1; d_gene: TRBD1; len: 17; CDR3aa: CASSYQTGQGSYNEQFF; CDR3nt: TGTGCCAGCAGTTACCAAACGGGACAGGGTTCTTACAATGAGCAGTTCTTC
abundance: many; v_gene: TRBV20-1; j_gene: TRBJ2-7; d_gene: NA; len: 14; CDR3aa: CSARTRQYPYEQYF; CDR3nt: TGCAGTGCTAGGACCCGACAGTATCCCTACGAGCAGTACTTC
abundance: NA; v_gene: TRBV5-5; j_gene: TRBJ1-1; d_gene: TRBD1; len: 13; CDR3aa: CASSPTGPGSAFF; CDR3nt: TGTGCCAGCAGTCCGACAGGGCCCGGATCGGCTTTCTTT
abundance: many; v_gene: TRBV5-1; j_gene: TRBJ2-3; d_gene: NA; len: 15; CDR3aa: CASSLGGPYSDTQYF; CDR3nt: TGCGCCAGCAGCTTGGGGGGGCCCTACTCGGATACGCAGTATTTT
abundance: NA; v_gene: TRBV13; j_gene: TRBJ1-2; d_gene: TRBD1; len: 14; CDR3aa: CASSRQGADYGYTF; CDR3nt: TGTGCCAGCAGCCGGCAGGGGGCGGACTATGGCTACACCTTC
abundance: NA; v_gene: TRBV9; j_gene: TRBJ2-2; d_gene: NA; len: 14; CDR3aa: CASSDQQSGGELFF; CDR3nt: TGTGCCAGCAGCGATCAGCAAAGCGGGGGGGAGCTGTTTTTT
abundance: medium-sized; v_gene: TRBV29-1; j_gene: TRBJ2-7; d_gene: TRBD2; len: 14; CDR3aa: CSVEAPGGAYEQYF; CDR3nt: TGCAGCGTTGAAGCCCCGGGAGGAGCCTACGAGCAGTACTTC
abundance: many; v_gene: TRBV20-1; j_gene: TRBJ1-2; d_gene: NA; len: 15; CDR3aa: CSARDRPGTSYGYTF; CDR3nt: TGCAGTGCTAGGGACCGACCCGGGACATCTTATGGCTACACCTTC
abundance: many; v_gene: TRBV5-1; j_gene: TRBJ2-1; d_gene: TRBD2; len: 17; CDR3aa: CASSLVSSGRRRDEQFF; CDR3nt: TGCGCCAGCAGCTTGGTGTCTAGCGGGAGGAGGAGGGATGAGCAGTTCTTC
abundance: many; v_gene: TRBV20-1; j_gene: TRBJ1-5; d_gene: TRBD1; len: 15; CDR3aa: CSARDRVSSNQPQHF; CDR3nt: TGCAGTGCTCGGGACAGGGTTTCTAGCAATCAGCCCCAGCATTTT
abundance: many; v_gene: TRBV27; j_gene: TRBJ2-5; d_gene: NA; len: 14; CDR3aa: CASSKRVVGETQYF; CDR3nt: TGTGCCAGCTCTAAACGGGTAGTCGGGGAGACCCAGTACTTC
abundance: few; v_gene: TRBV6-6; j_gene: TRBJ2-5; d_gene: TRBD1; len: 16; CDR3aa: CASSPGTGWRQETQYF; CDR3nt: TGTGCCAGCAGTCCCGGGACAGGTTGGAGGCAAGAGACCCAGTACTTC
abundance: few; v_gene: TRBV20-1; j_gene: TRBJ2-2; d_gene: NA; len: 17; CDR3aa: CSARQGSGDLNTGELFF; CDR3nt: TGCAGTGCTAGACAGGGGAGCGGGGACCTAAACACCGGGGAGCTGTTTTTT
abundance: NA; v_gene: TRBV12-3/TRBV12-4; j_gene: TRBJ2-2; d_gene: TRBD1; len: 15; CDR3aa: CASSLSGQGAGELFF; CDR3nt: TGTGCCAGCAGTTTAAGTGGACAGGGGGCCGGGGAGCTGTTTTTT
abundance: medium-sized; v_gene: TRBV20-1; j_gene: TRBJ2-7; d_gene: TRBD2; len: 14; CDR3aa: CSAPLAGGSYEQYF; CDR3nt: TGCAGTGCCCCACTAGCGGGAGGGTCCTACGAGCAGTACTTC
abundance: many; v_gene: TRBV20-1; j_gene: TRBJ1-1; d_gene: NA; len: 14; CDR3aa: CSAPEGGGSTEAFF; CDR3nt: TGCAGTGCTCCCGAGGGGGGAGGGAGCACTGAAGCTTTCTTT
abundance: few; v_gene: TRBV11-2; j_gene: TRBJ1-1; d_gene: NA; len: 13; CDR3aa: CASSSTVNTEAFF; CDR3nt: TGTGCCAGCAGCTCGACAGTGAACACTGAAGCTTTCTTT
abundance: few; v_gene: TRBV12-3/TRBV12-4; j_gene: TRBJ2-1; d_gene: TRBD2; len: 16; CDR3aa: CASSSLAGVSGNEQFF; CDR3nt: TGTGCCAGCAGTTCCCTAGCGGGAGTATCAGGGAATGAGCAGTTCTTC
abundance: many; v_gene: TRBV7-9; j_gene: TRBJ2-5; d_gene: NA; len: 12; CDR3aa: CASSVYQETQYF; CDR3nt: TGTGCCAGCAGCGTGTACCAAGAGACCCAGTACTTC
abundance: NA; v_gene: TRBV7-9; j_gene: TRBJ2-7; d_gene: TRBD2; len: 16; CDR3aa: CASSPSGLAGFYEQYF; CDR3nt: TGTGCCAGCAGCCCTTCCGGACTAGCGGGGTTCTACGAGCAGTACTTC
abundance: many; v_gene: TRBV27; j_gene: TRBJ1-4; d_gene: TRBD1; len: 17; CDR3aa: CASSYALPGQGYEKLFF; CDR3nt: TGTGCCAGCAGTTACGCCTTACCGGGACAGGGGTATGAAAAACTGTTTTTT
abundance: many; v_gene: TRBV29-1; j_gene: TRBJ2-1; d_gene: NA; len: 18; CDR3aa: CSVEVVAVRRPHDNEQFF; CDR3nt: TGCAGCGTTGAAGTTGTCGCGGTTCGGCGGCCCCACGACAATGAGCAGTTCTTC
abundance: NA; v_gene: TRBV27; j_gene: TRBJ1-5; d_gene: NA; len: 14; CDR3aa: CASSSPGRNQPQHF; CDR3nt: TGTGCCAGCAGTTCCCCGGGACGCAATCAGCCCCAGCATTTT
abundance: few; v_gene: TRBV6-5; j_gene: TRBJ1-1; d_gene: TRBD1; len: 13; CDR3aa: CASRKAGGTEAFF; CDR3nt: TGTGCCAGCAGAAAGGCAGGGGGCACTGAAGCTTTCTTT
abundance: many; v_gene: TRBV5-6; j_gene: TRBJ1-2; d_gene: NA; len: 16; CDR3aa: CASSTAGHPGGYGYTF; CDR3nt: TGTGCCAGCAGCACCGCCGGACATCCCGGGGGCTATGGCTACACCTTC
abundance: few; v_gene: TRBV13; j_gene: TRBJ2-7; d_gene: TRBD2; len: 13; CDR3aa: CASSFLREYEQYF; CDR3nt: TGTGCCAGCAGCTTTTTGCGGGAGTACGAGCAGTACTTC
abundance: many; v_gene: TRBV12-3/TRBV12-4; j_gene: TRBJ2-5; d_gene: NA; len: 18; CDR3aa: CASNCPGGSGKYQETQYF; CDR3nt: TGTGCCAGCAATTGCCCAGGGGGGTCCGGGAAGTACCAAGAGACCCAGTACTTC
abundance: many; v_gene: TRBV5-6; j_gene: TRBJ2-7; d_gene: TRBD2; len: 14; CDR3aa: CASSSGTSPHEQYF; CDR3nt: TGTGCCAGCAGCTCCGGGACTAGCCCCCACGAGCAGTACTTC
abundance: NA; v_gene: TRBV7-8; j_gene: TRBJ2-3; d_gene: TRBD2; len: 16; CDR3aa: CASSPSTSGGPDTQYF; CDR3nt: TGTGCCAGCAGCCCTTCGACTAGCGGGGGGCCAGATACGCAGTATTTT
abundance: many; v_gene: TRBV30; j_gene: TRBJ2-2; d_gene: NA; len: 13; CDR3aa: CAWSLPGTGELFF; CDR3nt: TGTGCCTGGAGTTTGCCCGGCACCGGGGAGCTGTTTTTT
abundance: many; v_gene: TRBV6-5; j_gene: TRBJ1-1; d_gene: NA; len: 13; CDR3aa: CASSYNPNTEAFF; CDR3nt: TGTGCCAGCAGTTACAATCCGAACACTGAAGCTTTCTTT
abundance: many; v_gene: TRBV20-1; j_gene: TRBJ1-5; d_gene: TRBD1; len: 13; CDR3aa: CSAPGQGNQPQHF; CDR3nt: TGCAGTGCTCCGGGACAGGGCAATCAGCCCCAGCATTTT
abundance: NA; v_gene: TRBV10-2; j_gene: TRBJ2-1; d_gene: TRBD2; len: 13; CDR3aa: CASVTSGGDERFF; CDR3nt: TGCGCCAGCGTCACTAGCGGGGGCGATGAGCGGTTCTTC
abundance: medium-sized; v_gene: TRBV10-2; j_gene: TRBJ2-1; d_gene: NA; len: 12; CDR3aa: CASRDLPNEQFF; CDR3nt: TGCGCCAGCAGGGACCTTCCCAATGAGCAGTTCTTC
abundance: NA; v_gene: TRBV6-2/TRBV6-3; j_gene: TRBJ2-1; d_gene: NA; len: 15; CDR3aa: CASSSGLGEWNEQFF; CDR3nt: TGTGCCAGCAGTTCGGGTTTGGGGGAATGGAATGAGCAGTTCTTC
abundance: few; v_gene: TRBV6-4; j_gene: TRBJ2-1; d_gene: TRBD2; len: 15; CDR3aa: CASSVTAGGGYEQFF; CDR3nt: TGTGCCAGCAGTGTTACAGCGGGAGGAGGGTATGAGCAGTTCTTC
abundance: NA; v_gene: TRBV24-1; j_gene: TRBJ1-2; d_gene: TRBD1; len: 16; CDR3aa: CATSDSGQPPAYGYTF; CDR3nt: TGTGCCACCAGTGATTCGGGACAGCCCCCTGCCTATGGCTACACCTTC
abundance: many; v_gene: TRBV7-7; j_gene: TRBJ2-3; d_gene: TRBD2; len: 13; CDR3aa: CASSPGGGDTQYF; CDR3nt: TGTGCTAGCAGCCCCGGGGGGGGAGATACGCAGTATTTT
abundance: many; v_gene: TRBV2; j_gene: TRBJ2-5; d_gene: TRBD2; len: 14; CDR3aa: CASRLRLATETQYF; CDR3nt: TGTGCCAGTCGACTAAGACTAGCTACAGAGACCCAGTACTTC
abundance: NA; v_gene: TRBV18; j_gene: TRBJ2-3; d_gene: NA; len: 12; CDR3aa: CASSPRTDTQYF; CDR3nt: TGTGCCAGCTCACCACGCACAGATACGCAGTATTTT
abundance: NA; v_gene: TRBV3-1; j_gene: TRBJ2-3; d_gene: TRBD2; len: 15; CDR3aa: CASSPTSRSTDTQYF; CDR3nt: TGTGCCAGCAGCCCGACTAGCAGGAGCACAGATACGCAGTATTTT
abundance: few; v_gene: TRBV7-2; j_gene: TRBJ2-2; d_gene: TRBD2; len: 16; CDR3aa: CASSLGVAGAAGELFF; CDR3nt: TGTGCCAGCAGCTTAGGTGTGGCGGGAGCGGCCGGGGAGCTGTTTTTT
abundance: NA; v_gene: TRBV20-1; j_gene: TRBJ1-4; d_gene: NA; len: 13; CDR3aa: CSAGGRNNEKLFF; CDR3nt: TGCAGTGCTGGGGGACGGAATAATGAAAAACTGTTTTTT
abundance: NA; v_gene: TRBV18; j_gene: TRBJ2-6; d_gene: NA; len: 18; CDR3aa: CASSPIGRQITGANVLTF; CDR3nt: TGTGCCAGCTCACCAATCGGCCGACAGATCACCGGGGCCAACGTCCTGACTTTC
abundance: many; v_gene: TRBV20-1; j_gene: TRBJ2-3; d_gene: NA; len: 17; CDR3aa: CSARDWGGGYVTDTQYF; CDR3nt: TGCAGTGCTAGAGATTGGGGAGGCGGTTACGTCACAGATACGCAGTATTTT
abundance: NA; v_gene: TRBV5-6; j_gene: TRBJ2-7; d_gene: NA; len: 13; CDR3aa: CASSLPLDYEQYF; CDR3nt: TGTGCCAGCAGCTTGCCCTTGGATTACGAGCAGTACTTC
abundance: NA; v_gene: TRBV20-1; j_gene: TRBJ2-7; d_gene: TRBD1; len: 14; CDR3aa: CSARGEDRVYEQYF; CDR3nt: TGCAGTGCTAGAGGTGAGGACAGGGTCTACGAGCAGTACTTC
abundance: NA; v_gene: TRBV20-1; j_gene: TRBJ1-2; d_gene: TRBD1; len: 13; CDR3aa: CSAQGQGNYGYTF; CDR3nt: TGCAGTGCGCAAGGACAGGGCAACTATGGCTACACCTTC
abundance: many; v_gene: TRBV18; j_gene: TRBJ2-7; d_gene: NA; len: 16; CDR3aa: CASSPEEFGRAYEQYF; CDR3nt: TGTGCCAGCTCACCGGAGGAGTTCGGGCGGGCCTACGAGCAGTACTTC
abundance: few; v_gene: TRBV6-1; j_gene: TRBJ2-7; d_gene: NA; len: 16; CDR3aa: CASSPRGGPALSEQYF; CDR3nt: TGTGCCAGCAGTCCAAGGGGGGGACCTGCTCTCAGCGAGCAGTACTTC